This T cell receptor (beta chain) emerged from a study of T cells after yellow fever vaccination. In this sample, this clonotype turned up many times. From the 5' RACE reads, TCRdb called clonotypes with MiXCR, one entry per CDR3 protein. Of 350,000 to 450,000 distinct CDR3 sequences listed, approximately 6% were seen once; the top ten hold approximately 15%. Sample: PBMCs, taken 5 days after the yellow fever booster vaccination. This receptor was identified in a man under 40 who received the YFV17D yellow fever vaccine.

The CDR3 sequence: CASSLFGGFDEQFF. The CDR3 DNA is TGTGCCAGCAGTTTATTTGGGGGTTTCGATGAGCAGTTCTTC. The chain is built from TRBV27 and TRBJ2-1; tentatively, D is TRBD1 or TRBD2 (5 bases each). Germline CDR1 and CDR2: MNHEY and SMNVEV (reference sequence). The V end lost 1 base, the J end lost 8 bases, and 12 bases lay between the germline ends. The CDR3 spans 14 residues.